Sequencing of this TCR beta chain was carried out in a study of CD8 T cells in Susac syndrome. Reverse transcription of roughly 0.5 to 1 ug RNA was carried out with random hexamers. An immunoSEQ multiplex PCR generated amplified TCR beta CDR3 products spanning 54 Vbeta and 13 Jbeta. TCRdb used MiXCR to reprocess the immunoSEQ multiplex PCR reads, holding one entry per CDR3 protein. The sample holds 200,000 or so distinct CDR3 sequences, approximately 94% seen once. A remark on this clonotype: The target antigen is unknown.

The authors carried out high-throughput sequencing of TCR beta. They applied it to CD8+ and CD4+ T cells obtained from blood. Through negative isolation, CD4+ and CD8+ T cells were obtained, while TEMRA cells were enriched using FACS. The V end was cut by 7 bases, the J end by 1 base, with 19 bases between. The CDR3 is made up of 16 amino acids. Germline V gene lookup returns CDR1 SQVTM and CDR2 ANQGSEA. Whole-study findings and limits: The study conceded that its TCR sequencing and HLA analysis involved relatively few individuals.

The sample comprised CD4+ T cells from PBMCs. V is TRBV29-1 and J is TRBJ2-2; D possibly corresponds to TRBD1 (6 bases). This sequence was found in a human donor with multiple sclerosis. In DNA, the CDR3 is TGCAGCGCCGAGGGCTGGCAGGGGCTGAACACCGGGGAGCTGTTTTTT. This encodes CSAEGWQGLNTGELFF.